One and the same sample provided the 29 T cell receptor beta chains below, sequenced in a study of blood T cell repertoires in COVID-19. The table came from immunoSEQ multiplex PCR; TCRdb's copy has only in-frame clones and leaves some out. This sample has about 120,000 clones, with 65% to 90% found just once. The sample taken for sequencing was peripheral blood. The receptors were gathered from a man older than 75 with active or convalescent COVID-19.

This clone was detected only once. The J gene is TRBJ1-2, the V gene TRBV30; D call uncertain. Looked up from germline, CDR1 is GTSNPN and CDR2 is SVGIG (reference sequence). CDR3 size: 14 residues. The ends were cut back, 0 bases at V and 2 bases at J, with 10 bases in the middle. CDR3 sequence (DNA): TGTGCCTGGAGTGTCGGCAGCGGCAACTATGGCTACACCTTC. Residues: CAWSVGSGNYGYTF.

V is TRBV27 and J is TRBJ2-2; 8 bases line up with TRBD2. With 2 bases clipped from V and 4 bases from J, the junction kept 12 bases outside the gene matches. This CDR3 is built from 18 residues. Per the germline V gene, CDR1 is MNHEY and CDR2 is SMNVEV (reference sequence). CDR3 in amino acids: CASSLNYRGGVFTGELFF. The CDR3 DNA reads as TGTGCCAGCAGTTTAAATTATCGGGGGGGCGTTTTCACCGGGGAGCTGTTTTTT.

The chain carries TRBV10-3 and TRBJ2-3; 10 bases are a match to TRBD1. Looked up from germline, CDR1 is ENHRY and CDR2 is SYGVKD. The CDR3 extends over 16 amino acids. Trimming removed 6 bases from V and 3 bases from J; junction bases left unmatched: 9. The CDR3 bases are TGTGCCATCAGATCACCGGGACAGGGGAGTACAGATACGCAGTATTTT. Protein product: CAIRSPGQGSTDTQYF.

This clone was counted only a few times. This chain connects TRBV7-8 to TRBJ1-2; D may be TRBD1 (6 bases). Germline loops: CDR1 SGHVS, CDR2 FQNEAQ. Trimming took off 2 bases at V and 3 bases at J, with 19 bases between the two ends. The CDR3 length is 17 residues. The DNA of the CDR3 is TGTGCCAGCAGCTTAACCCCCTGGGGCAGGGGAGACTATGGCTACACCTTC. It specifies CASSLTPWGRGDYGYTF.

The rearrangement joins TRBV5-1 to TRBJ2-7; D perhaps matches TRBD2 (6 bases). This CDR3 is 15 amino acids long. In germline, CDR1 is SGHRS, CDR2 YFSETQ. V was cut by 0 bases and J by 4 bases, with 14 bases left in between. The CDR3 DNA sequence: TGCGCCAGCAGCTTGGGGGGTAGCGGCCTATACGAGCAGTACTTC. Translating it yields CASSLGGSGLYEQYF.

V and J are TRBV28 and TRBJ2-7; 15 bases line up with TRBD2. The CDR3 has 15 residues. The germline CDR1 and CDR2 sequences are MDHEN and SYDVKM. The V segment lost 6 bases and the J segment 4 bases; nucleotides outside the gene matches: 4. The CDR3 nucleotides read TGTGCCAGCAGACCTGGGACTAGCGGGGGGTACGAGCAGTACTTC. This sequence encodes CASRPGTSGGYEQYF.

The chain has TRBV27 and TRBJ2-7; the match to TRBD2 covers 10 bases. The J segment lost 3 bases and the V segment lost 5 bases, leaving 7 bases of the junction unmatched. Germline V gene data show CDR1 as MNHEY and CDR2 as SMNVEV (reference sequence). This CDR3 region has 15 residues. CDR3 sequence reads: CASSARTSGLYEQYF. CDR3 coding DNA: TGTGCCAGCAGTGCTCGGACTAGCGGCCTCTACGAGCAGTACTTC.

This clone was picked up a small number of times. This chain links TRBV5-4 with TRBJ2-2, with 10 bases lining up with TRBD1. CDR3 length: 15 residues. J was trimmed by 3 bases and V by 4 bases; bases with no gene match: 3. From germline, CDR1 is SGHNT and CDR2 YYREEE (reference sequence). CDR3 sequence reads: CASSLGTGDTGELFF. CDR3 bases: TGTGCCAGCAGCCTCGGGACAGGGGACACCGGGGAGCTGTTTTTT.

This chain's CDR3 is CAVKRGVETQYF. As DNA, the CDR3 is TGTGCCGTTAAACGGGGGGTCGAGACCCAGTACTTC. This chain uses TRBV7-2 with TRBJ2-5; the match to TRBD2 covers 7 bases. V gave up 11 bases and J gave up 5 bases; unmatched junction bases: 8. The germline V gene has CDR1 SGHTA and CDR2 FQGNSA. This CDR3 spans 12 amino acids.

The CDR3 here is CASSKGTPNTGELFF. The CDR3 DNA reads TGTGCCAGCAGTAAAGGGACTCCGAACACCGGGGAGCTGTTTTTT. This chain links TRBV7-6 with TRBJ2-2; tentatively, D is TRBD2 (6 bases). Germline lookup yields CDR1 SGHVS and CDR2 FNYEAQ. This CDR3 is 15 amino acids long. V lost 6 bases, J lost 0 bases, and 11 bases lay in between.

This rearrangement joins TRBV7-2 to TRBJ2-1; TRBD1 agrees at 12 bases. The CDR3 totals 15 residues. Per the germline V gene, CDR1 is SGHTA and CDR2 is FQGNSA. Trimming removed 5 bases from V and 7 bases from J; junction bases left unmatched: 6. CDR3 in DNA: TGTGCCAGCAGCCAGGGACAGGGGGCGCGGAATGAGCAGTTCTTC. Protein: CASSQGQGARNEQFF.

This rearrangement joins TRBV7-3 to TRBJ2-1; D gene ambiguous. Trimming took off 2 bases at V and 4 bases at J, with 6 bases between the two ends. Per the germline V gene, CDR1 is SGHTA and CDR2 is FQGTGA. This CDR3 spans 13 amino acids. CDR3 amino acids: CASSLRAYNEQFF. CDR3 sequence (DNA): TGTGCCAGCAGCTTACGTGCGTACAATGAGCAGTTCTTC.

V is TRBV21-1 and J is TRBJ2-7; whether TRBD2, the table's D call, matches the DNA was not checked. TRBV21-1 is termed a pseudogene. The CDR3 length is 15 residues. This CDR3 is CASTHKGGPPYEQYF. The CDR3 DNA follows: TGTGCCAGCACCCATAAGGGAGGGCCACCCTACGAGCAGTACTTC.

The chain links TRBV7-2 to TRBJ2-3, with a weak D call TRBD2 (5 bases). V shed 3 bases and J shed 0 bases, with 7 bases lying between them. The CDR3 is made up of 14 amino acids. Per germline, CDR1 SGHTA and CDR2 FQGNSA. CDR3 sequence reads: CASSFAGSTDTQYF. The CDR3 coding sequence is TGTGCCAGCAGCTTTGCGGGTAGCACAGATACGCAGTATTTT.

The chain recombines TRBV24-1 with TRBJ2-5, with D possibly being TRBD1 (5 bases). Germline V gene data show CDR1 as KGHDR and CDR2 as SFDVKD. The V end was cut by 3 bases, the J end by 5 bases, with 9 bases between. CDR3 length: 13 residues. CDR3 loop: CATSDAGRETQYF. The CDR3 DNA follows: TGTGCCACCAGTGATGCAGGGCGGGAGACCCAGTACTTC.

The chain has TRBV29-1 and TRBJ1-5; 7 nucleotides line up with TRBD1. Germline V CDR1 and CDR2: SQVTM, ANQGSEA. The CDR3 runs to 13 residues. Trimming removed 7 bases from V and 6 bases from J; junction bases left unmatched: 9. CDR3 residues: CSGQGGPGQPQHF. The CDR3 DNA follows: TGCAGCGGCCAGGGGGGTCCGGGTCAGCCCCAGCATTTT.

The gene calls are TRBV28 and TRBJ2-3; 9 nucleotides agree with TRBD1. Looked up from germline, CDR1 is MDHEN and CDR2 is SYDVKM. V was clipped by 3 bases and J by 2 bases; unmatched bases: 6. The CDR3 runs to 16 residues. The CDR3: CASSFLTGGVTDTQYF. In nucleotides, the CDR3 is TGTGCCAGCAGTTTCCTGACAGGGGGGGTCACAGATACGCAGTATTTT.

The chain recombines TRBV5-1 with TRBJ2-1; 11 nucleotides line up with TRBD2. CDR3 length: 17 amino acids. With 5 bases clipped from V and 0 bases from J, the junction kept 7 bases outside the gene matches. Germline CDR1 SGHRS, CDR2 YFSETQ. CDR3 sequence reads: CASREGTSGFSYNEQFF. The CDR3 DNA is TGCGCCAGCAGGGAAGGGACTAGCGGATTCTCCTACAATGAGCAGTTCTTC.

The genes are TRBV21-1 and TRBJ1-2. TRBV21-1 is labeled a pseudogene. The CDR3 contains 15 residues. DNA of the CDR3: TGTGCCAGCAGCGCGGGGGACTCACCGGAAGATGGCTACACCTTC. The encoded protein is CASSAGDSPEDGYTF.

The chain carries TRBV5-4 and TRBJ1-1, with no clear D. Germline V gene data show CDR1 as SGHNT and CDR2 as YYREEE (reference sequence). V lost 4 bases and J 2 bases, leaving 3 bases between the germline ends. The CDR3 loop spans 11 amino acids. Written as DNA, the CDR3 is TGTGCCAGCAGCCAAAACACTGAAGCTTTCTTT. This translates into CASSQNTEAFF.

This chain connects TRBV5-1 to TRBJ1-6; TRBD1 is a possible D gene (6 bases). Germline values: CDR1 SGHRS, CDR2 YFSETQ. The CDR3 length is 13 residues. The germline V and J ends were trimmed by 4 bases and 7 bases, with 9 bases remaining between them. The CDR3 spells CASSDTGNSPLHF. The CDR3 coding sequence is TGCGCCAGCAGCGACACAGGGAATTCACCCCTCCACTTT.

The J gene is TRBJ2-6, the V gene TRBV29-1; 10 positions match TRBD1. CDR3 size: 16 residues. The germline V gene has CDR1 SQVTM and CDR2 ANQGSEA. V gave up 4 bases and J gave up 1 base; unmatched junction bases: 4. CDR3 sequence (DNA): TGCAGCGTTGTAAGGGACAGGGGATCTGGGGCCAACGTCCTGACTTTC. Amino acids: CSVVRDRGSGANVLTF.

The chain has TRBV5-1 and TRBJ1-2, with 7 nucleotides matching TRBD1. Germline assignment: CDR1 SGHRS and CDR2 YFSETQ. The CDR3 runs 15 residues. V was clipped by 4 bases and J by 2 bases; unmatched bases: 8. The CDR3 DNA sequence: TGCGCCAGCAGCGGCCTTGGAGGGGGCAACTATGGCTACACCTTC. As protein: CASSGLGGGNYGYTF. Complete variable domain (other parts from reference TRBV5-1 and TRBJ1-2): KAGVTQTPRYLIKTRGQQVTLSCSPISGHRSVSWYQQTPGQGLQFLFEYFSETQRNKGNFPGRFSGRQFSNSRSEMNVSTLELGDSALYLCASSGLGGGNYGYTFGSGTRLTVV.

The chain joins TRBV2 to TRBJ2-3, with TRBD1 as a possible D gene (6 bases). Between the trimmed V and J ends, which lost 6 bases and 0 bases, there was a span of 16 bases. Germline CDR1 and CDR2: SNHLY and FYNNEI. The CDR3 spans 16 residues. CDR3 DNA: TGTGCCAGCAGCCTAAACAGGGACCCTAGCACAGATACGCAGTATTTT. Amino acids: CASSLNRDPSTDTQYF.

This clone has a handful of counts. J is TRBJ2-7 and V is TRBV4-3, with 7 bases lining up with TRBD2. Germline CDR1 is LGHNA and CDR2 is YSLEER. V gave up 1 base and J gave up 3 bases; unmatched junction bases: 6. The CDR3 is 15 residues long. The CDR3 region is CASSQGTSLNYEQYF. CDR3 coding DNA: TGCGCCAGCAGCCAAGGGACTAGTCTAAACTACGAGCAGTACTTC.

The V call is TRBV5-1, the J call TRBJ2-3, with 7 bases aligning to TRBD2. After removal of 2 bases from V and 2 bases from J, the junction contained 2 bases not matched to a gene. From germline, CDR1 is SGHRS and CDR2 YFSETQ. The CDR3 extends over 14 amino acids. The CDR3 region is CASSFQRDTDTQYF. The CDR3 DNA is TGCGCCAGCAGCTTCCAGCGGGACACAGATACGCAGTATTTT.

V gene TRBV3-1 (or the pseudogene TRBV3-2) combines with J gene TRBJ2-5, with 14 bases matching TRBD2. Germline CDR1 is LGHDT and CDR2 is YNNKEL (reference sequence). CDR3 length equals 19 residues. V lost 4 bases and J lost 5; bases outside the gene matches: 15. DNA for the CDR3: TGTGCCAGCAGCCCAGGACTAGCGGGAGGTTGGGGGACCCCCGAGACCCAGTACTTC. This gives the protein CASSPGLAGGWGTPETQYF.

This sequence joins TRBV6-6 and TRBJ2-5; 9 bases align to TRBD1. Germline V gene lookup returns CDR1 MNHNY and CDR2 SVGAGI (reference sequence). This CDR3 spans 14 amino acids. The V and J ends lost 5 bases and 2 bases, in that order; junction bases with no gene match: 3. CDR3 sequence: CASSPDRGQETQYF. The DNA of the CDR3 is TGTGCCAGCAGTCCAGACAGGGGGCAAGAGACCCAGTACTTC.

The chain links TRBV7-2 to TRBJ2-3; D is uncertain. Germline V gene lookup returns CDR1 SGHTA and CDR2 FQGNSA. Trimming pared 0 bases from V and 4 bases from J, leaving 11 bases between. This CDR3 contains 15 residues. The CDR3 reads CASSLAKLAADTQYF. The CDR3 bases are TGTGCCAGCAGCTTAGCTAAGCTTGCGGCAGATACGCAGTATTTT.